The clone carrying this T cell receptor (beta chain) was found a few times. The antigen is undetermined. This specimen comes from a study of beta chain features in type 1 diabetes. Study overall: Across all samples, about 100,000,000 sorted cells were examined. Findings and caveats of the study: TCRB rearrangement may or may not be influenced by HLA type; here this remained unresolved. Sequencing used cDNA, and cells with high TCR expression could therefore be over-represented. Within each of all four CD4+ subsets, Type 1 diabetes patients had TCRB CDR3s that were moderately but significantly shorter.

Trimming cost V 5 bases and J 5 bases, with 12 bases left between them. The CDR3 is 13 residues long. The germline V gene encodes CDR1 MGHDK and CDR2 SYGVNS. Of the isolated RNA, all was reverse transcribed, and so the sequenced material was expressed TCRB transcripts. Here immunoSEQ multiplex PCR was the method, and the copy in TCRdb shows in-frame clones only, minus some. The sample lists 500,000 to 850,000 clones, 11% to 15% occurring once. This chain joins TRBV25-1 and TRBJ2-5; TRBD1 might be the D (6 bases). Sequencing input: naive CD4+ T cells from blood. The receptor was derived from a man between 18 and 35 years old with type 1 diabetes. The CDR3 loop is CASSRVGQETQYF. CDR3 sequence (DNA): TGTGCCAGCAGTCGGGTCGGACAGGAGACCCAGTACTTC.